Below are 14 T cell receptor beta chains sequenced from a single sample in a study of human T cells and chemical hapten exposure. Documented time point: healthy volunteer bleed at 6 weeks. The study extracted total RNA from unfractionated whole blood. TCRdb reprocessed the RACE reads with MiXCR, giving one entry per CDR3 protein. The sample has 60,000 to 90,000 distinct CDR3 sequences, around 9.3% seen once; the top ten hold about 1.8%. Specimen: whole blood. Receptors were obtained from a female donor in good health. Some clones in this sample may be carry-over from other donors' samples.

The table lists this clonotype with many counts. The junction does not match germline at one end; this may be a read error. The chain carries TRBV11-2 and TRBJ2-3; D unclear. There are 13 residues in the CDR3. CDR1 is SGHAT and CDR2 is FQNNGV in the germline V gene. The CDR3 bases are TGCGCCAGCAGCTTGGACCGCACAGATACGCAGTATTTT. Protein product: CASSLDRTDTQYF.

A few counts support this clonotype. The CDR3 coding sequence is TGTGCTAGTGGTTTGGTAGGAAAGGGAGAGCAGTTCTTC. It translates to CASGLVGKGEQFF. The chain recombines TRBV12-5 with TRBJ2-1; no definite D call. Germline CDR1 and CDR2: LGHNT and FRNRAP. This CDR3 has 13 amino acids. V gave up 0 bases and J gave up 10 bases, with 10 bases separating them.

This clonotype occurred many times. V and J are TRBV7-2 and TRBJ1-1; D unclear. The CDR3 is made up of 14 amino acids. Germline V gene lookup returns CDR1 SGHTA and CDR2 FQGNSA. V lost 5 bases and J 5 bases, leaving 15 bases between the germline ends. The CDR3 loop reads CASSLTAPSTEAFF. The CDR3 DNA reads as TGTGCCAGCAGCCTTACAGCCCCTTCGACTGAAGCTTTCTTT.

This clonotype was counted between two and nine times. CDR3 DNA: TGTGCCAGCAGCCGGGGGGCCGCTTCGAGCGATGGCTACACCTTC. It is translated as CASSRGAASSDGYTF. This chain uses TRBV5-5 with TRBJ1-2, with D possibly TRBD1 on 6 matching bases. Germline V gene data show CDR1 as SGHKS and CDR2 as YYEKEE (reference sequence). V was trimmed by 4 bases and J by 6 bases, leaving 19 bases between them. The CDR3 has 15 amino acids.

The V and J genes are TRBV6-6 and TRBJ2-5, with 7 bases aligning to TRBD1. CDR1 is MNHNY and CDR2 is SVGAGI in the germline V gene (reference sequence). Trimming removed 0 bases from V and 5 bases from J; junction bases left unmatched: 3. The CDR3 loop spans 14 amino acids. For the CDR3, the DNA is TGTGCCAGCAGTTACTCGAAGGGGGCCGAGACCCAGTACTTC. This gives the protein CASSYSKGAETQYF.

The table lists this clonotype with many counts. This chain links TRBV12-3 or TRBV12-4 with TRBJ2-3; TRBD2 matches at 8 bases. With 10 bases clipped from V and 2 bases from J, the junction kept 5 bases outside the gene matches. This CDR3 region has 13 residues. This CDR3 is CAIRGGDTDTQYF. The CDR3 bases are TGTGCCATCCGGGGGGGGGACACAGATACGCAGTATTTT.

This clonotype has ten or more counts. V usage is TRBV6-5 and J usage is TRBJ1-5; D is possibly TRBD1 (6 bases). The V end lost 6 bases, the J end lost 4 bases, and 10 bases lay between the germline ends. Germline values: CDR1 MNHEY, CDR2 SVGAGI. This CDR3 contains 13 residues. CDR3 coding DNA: TGTGCCAGCAGCCGGACAGAGAATCAGCCCCAGCATTTT. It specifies CASSRTENQPQHF.

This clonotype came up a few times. CDR3 amino acids: CASSFQGELTIQYF. CDR3 DNA sequence: TGTGCCAGCAGTTTTCAGGGGGAACTCACCATTCAGTACTTC. The chain uses TRBV12-3 or TRBV12-4 and TRBJ2-4; 7 nucleotides line up with TRBD1. The CDR3 has 14 amino acids. V shed 3 bases, J shed 9 bases, and the junction held 8 bases outside the gene matches.

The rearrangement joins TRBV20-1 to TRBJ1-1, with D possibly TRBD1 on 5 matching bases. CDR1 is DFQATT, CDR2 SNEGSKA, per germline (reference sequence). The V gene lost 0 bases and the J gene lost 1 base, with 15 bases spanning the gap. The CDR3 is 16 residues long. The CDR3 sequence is CSARDRARAKNTEAFF. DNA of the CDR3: TGCAGTGCTAGAGATCGAGCCAGGGCAAAGAACACTGAAGCTTTCTTT.

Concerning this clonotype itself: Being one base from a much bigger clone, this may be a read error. The CDR3 DNA reads as TGTGCCAGCAGCTTAGGGACCCTAGATAGGCAGTATTTT. It specifies CASSLGTLDRQYF. The chain has TRBV7-2 and TRBJ2-3; D uncertain. This CDR3 is 13 amino acids long. Germline assignment: CDR1 SGHTA and CDR2 FQGNSA.

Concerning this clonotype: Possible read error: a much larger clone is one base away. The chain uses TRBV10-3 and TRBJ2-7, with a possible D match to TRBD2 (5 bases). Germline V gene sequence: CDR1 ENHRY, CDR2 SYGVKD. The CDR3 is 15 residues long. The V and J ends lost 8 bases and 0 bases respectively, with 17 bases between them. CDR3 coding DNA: TGTGCCATCTCATCCTCGAGGGCAGACTCCTACGAGCAGTACTTC. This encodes CAISSSRADSYEQYF.

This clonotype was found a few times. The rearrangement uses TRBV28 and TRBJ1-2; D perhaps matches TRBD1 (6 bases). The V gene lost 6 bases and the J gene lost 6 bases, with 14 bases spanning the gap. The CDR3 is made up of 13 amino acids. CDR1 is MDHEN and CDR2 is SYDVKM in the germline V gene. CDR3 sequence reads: CASSLTGLDGYTF. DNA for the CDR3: TGTGCCAGCAGCCTTACAGGGCTCGATGGCTACACCTTC.

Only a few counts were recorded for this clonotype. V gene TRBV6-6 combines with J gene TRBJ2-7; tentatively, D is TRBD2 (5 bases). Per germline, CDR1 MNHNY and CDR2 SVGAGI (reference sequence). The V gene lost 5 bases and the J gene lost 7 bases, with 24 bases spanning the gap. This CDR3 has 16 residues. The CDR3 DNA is TGTGCCAGCAGTCGCTCCCCGCGAACGGGTCCGGGGGAGCAGTACTTC. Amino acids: CASSRSPRTGPGEQYF.

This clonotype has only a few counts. The CDR3 DNA is TGTGCCAGCAGCTTATCGTGGACAGGCTACAATGAGCAGTTCTTC. Amino acids: CASSLSWTGYNEQFF. The V gene is TRBV7-2, the J gene TRBJ2-1; 7 positions agree with TRBD1. The CDR3 loop spans 15 amino acids. Germline CDR1 SGHTA, CDR2 FQGNSA. With V trimmed by 2 bases and J by 3 bases, 4 bases remained unmatched.